This TCR beta chain was captured in a study of graft-versus-host responses after intestinal transplantation. General study points: The highest levels of circulating GvH clones went along with early declines in HvG clones after transplant.

V shed 5 bases, J shed 0 bases, and the junction held 8 bases outside the gene matches. CDR3 length equals 18 residues. CDR1 SEHNR and CDR2 FQNEAQ come from the germline V gene (reference sequence). With roughly 200,000 irradiated, violet-dye-labeled stimulator cells, roughly 200,000 CFSE-labeled responder cells were plated. Sequencing was performed with immunoSEQ multiplex PCR; in TCRdb, only in-frame clones are kept and a portion is missing. The data contain fewer than 20,000 clones, around 38% of them singletons. The sequence was collected from a human patient who received an intestinal transplant. The chain employs TRBV7-9 and TRBJ2-6; 9 nucleotides align to TRBD1. The source material was alloreactive CD4+ T cells from a mixed lymphocyte reaction culture, sampled before intestinal transplant. Subset of the sample: CFSE-low proliferating T cells sorted from approximately 6-day pre-transplant mixed lymphocyte reaction (GvH or HvG direction). In DNA, the CDR3 is TGTGCCAGCAGCCGAACAGGGGGCCTTAACTCTGGGGCCAACGTCCTGACTTTC. This codes for CASSRTGGLNSGANVLTF. The full variable domain, in which reference TRBV7-9 and TRBJ2-6 provide the parts outside the CDR3, is DTGVSQNPRHKITKRGQNVTFRCDPISEHNRLYWYRQTLGQGPEFLTYFQNEAQLEKSRLLSDRFSAERPKGSFSTLEIQRTEQGDSAMYLCASSRTGGLNSGANVLTFGAGSRLTVL.